This TCR beta chain was obtained from a study of cytomegalovirus exposure and HLA in healthy donors. A multiplex PCR was run with 60 Vbeta primers and 13 Jbeta primers. Some clones are missing from TCRdb's copy, which holds only in-frame ones; the method was immunoSEQ multiplex PCR. The table lists 100,000 or so clones, about 80% of them singletons. General observations from the study: Presence/absence results assume similar sequencing depth per donor, which may not hold.

CDR3 length equals 14 residues. From germline, CDR1 is SEHNR and CDR2 FQNEAQ (reference sequence). This clone was recorded a few times. Antigen specificity is unknown. An end of the junction differs from the germline gene, which may be a read error. Input material: PBMCs. This chain links TRBV7-9 with TRBJ2-7; tentatively, D is TRBD2 (5 bases). The origin of this receptor is a man aged 35-49 years in good health and CMV-seronegative. The chain's CDR3 is CSSSSPWTYIEQYF. The DNA of the CDR3 is TGTTCCAGCAGCTCTCCCTGGACTTATATCGAGCAGTACTTC.